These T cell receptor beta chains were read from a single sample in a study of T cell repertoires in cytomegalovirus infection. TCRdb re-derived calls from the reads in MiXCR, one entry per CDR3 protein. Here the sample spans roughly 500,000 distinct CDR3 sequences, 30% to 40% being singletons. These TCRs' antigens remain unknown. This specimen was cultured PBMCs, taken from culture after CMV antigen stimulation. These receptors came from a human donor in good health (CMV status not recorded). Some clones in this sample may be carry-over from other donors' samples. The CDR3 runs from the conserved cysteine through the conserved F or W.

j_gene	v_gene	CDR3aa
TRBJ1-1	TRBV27	CASRTGYEAFF
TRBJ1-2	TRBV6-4	CASSDGDRVKGHYGYTF
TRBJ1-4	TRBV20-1	CSARMGEGEKLFF
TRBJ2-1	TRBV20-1	CSARTPGRGLNEQFF
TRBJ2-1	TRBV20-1	CSASPLSSVTLGSYNEQFF
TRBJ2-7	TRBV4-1	CASSQGYASRAYEQYF
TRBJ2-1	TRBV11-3	CASSQILAGRDNEQFF
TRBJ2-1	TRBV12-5	CASGLTSYNEQFF
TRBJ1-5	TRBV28	CASRIGGQPQHF
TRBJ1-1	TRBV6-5	CASSSGDLTEAFF
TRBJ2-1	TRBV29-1	CSVDRSNEQFF
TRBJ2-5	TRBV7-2	CASSPNRETQYF
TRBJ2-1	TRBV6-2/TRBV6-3	CASSPNVVQHEQFF
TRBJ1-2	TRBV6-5	CASRRAAFYGYTF
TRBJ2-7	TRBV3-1	CASSQDRVVNEQYF
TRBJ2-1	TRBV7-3	CASSLSGSKYEQFF
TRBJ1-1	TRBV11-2	CASSPDRTPPGQTNTEAFF
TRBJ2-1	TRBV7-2	CASSLEDTSYNEQFF
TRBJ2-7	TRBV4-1	CASSFRGSASHEQYF
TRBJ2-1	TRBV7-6	CASTPGVPSSYNEQFF
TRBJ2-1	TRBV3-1	CASSQFTGGRVNEQFF
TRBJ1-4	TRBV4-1	CASSQGQGNEKLFF
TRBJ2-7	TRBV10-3	CAISIGNEQYF
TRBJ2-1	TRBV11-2	CASSLMLAGGRDEQFF
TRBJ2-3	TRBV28	CAHGPGPFGTQYF
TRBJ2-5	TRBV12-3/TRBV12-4	CADTDRVGETQYF
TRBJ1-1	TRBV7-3	CASSPGGRNTEAFF